This passage covers 10 T cell receptor beta chains from one sample sequenced in a study of blood T cell repertoires in COVID-19. Using immunoSEQ multiplex PCR, the repertoire was profiled, and TCRdb retains in-frame clones only, with some absent. This table holds 200,000 to 250,000 clones, approximately 90% found once. Sequencing used peripheral blood. The receptors were gathered from a woman in her 40s with acute or convalescent COVID-19.

The chain has TRBV2 and TRBJ1-5; D might be TRBD1 (5 bases). This CDR3 comprises 14 residues. CDR1 is SNHLY and CDR2 is FYNNEI in the germline V gene. V was shortened by 6 bases and J by 7 bases, with 16 bases between the two germline ends. The CDR3 region is CASRVLGGGQPQHF. The CDR3 nucleotides read TGTGCCAGCAGAGTCCTGGGGGGAGGGCAGCCCCAGCATTTT.

The chain employs TRBV10-3 and TRBJ1-4; 7 nucleotides line up with TRBD1. The CDR3 sequence is 15 residues long. The V gene end was trimmed by 6 bases and the J gene end by 3 bases; junction bases not matched to a gene: 7. The germline V gene encodes CDR1 ENHRY and CDR2 SYGVKD. The CDR3 reads CAIRGSGGSNEKLFF. The DNA for the CDR3 is TGTGCCATCAGGGGATCAGGGGGATCTAATGAAAAACTGTTTTTT.

The chain uses TRBV10-2 and TRBJ1-5; D gene ambiguous. CDR1 is WSHSY and CDR2 is SAAADI in the germline V gene. The CDR3 spans 13 residues. Trimming removed 4 bases at V and 0 bases at J, with 4 bases between. CDR3 DNA sequence: TGCGCCAGCAGTGGTAATAGCAATCAGCCCCAGCATTTT. Translating gives CASSGNSNQPQHF.

The chain combines TRBV30 with TRBJ1-2, with D possibly being TRBD1 (6 bases). The ends were cut back, 5 bases at V and 0 bases at J, with 16 bases in the middle. Per germline, CDR1 GTSNPN and CDR2 SVGIG (reference sequence). CDR3 size: 15 residues. CDR3 sequence reads: CAWQTGLTANYGYTF. The CDR3 DNA follows: TGTGCCTGGCAGACAGGATTGACAGCTAACTATGGCTACACCTTC. The whole variable domain, remainder taken from reference TRBV30 and TRBJ1-2, is SQTIHQWPATLVQPVGSPLSLECTVEGTSNPNLYWYRQAAGRGLQLLFYSVGIGQISSEVPQNLSASRPQDRQFILSSKKLLLSDSGFYLCAWQTGLTANYGYTFGSGTRLTVV.

The genes are TRBV24-1 and TRBJ2-2; 13 nucleotides align to TRBD2. Trimming cost V 2 bases and J 3 bases; bases outside gene matches: 8. The CDR3 has 19 residues. Germline CDR1 reads KGHDR; CDR2 reads SFDVKD. The CDR3 here is CATSDWGLAGTRDTGELFF. As DNA, the CDR3 is TGTGCCACCAGTGATTGGGGACTAGCGGGGACGCGGGACACCGGGGAGCTGTTTTTT.

This rearrangement joins TRBV19 to TRBJ1-2; TRBD1 matches 7 bases. Losses at the gene ends were 7 bases for V and 3 bases for J; bases not matched to a gene: 8. Germline loops: CDR1 LNHDA, CDR2 SQIVND (reference sequence). The CDR3 contains 14 residues. Written as DNA, the CDR3 is TGTGCCAGTAATACCCAGGGGGTTGACTATGGCTACACCTTC. Translating gives CASNTQGVDYGYTF. The variable domain in full, with the rest retrieved from reference TRBV19 and TRBJ1-2, is DGGITQSPKYLFRKEGQNVTLSCEQNLNHDAMYWYRQDPGQGLRLIYYSQIVNDFQKGDIAEGYSVSREKKESFPLTVTSAQKNPTAFYLCASNTQGVDYGYTFGSGTRLTVV.

The V gene is TRBV5-1, the J gene TRBJ1-4, with TRBD1 matching over 7 bases. J was trimmed by 8 bases and V by 4 bases; bases with no gene match: 14. Germline CDR1 and CDR2: SGHRS and YFSETQ. This CDR3 comprises 16 residues. The CDR3: CASSPSPGQHSEKLFF. CDR3 nucleotides: TGCGCCAGCAGCCCTTCCCCGGGACAGCATAGCGAAAAACTGTTTTTT.

This sequence joins TRBV10-3 and TRBJ1-5; D remains unclear. V was shortened by 6 bases and J by 6 bases, with 12 bases between the two germline ends. CDR3 length equals 13 residues. CDR1 is ENHRY, CDR2 SYGVKD, per germline. The CDR3 DNA reads TGTGCCATCAGCCTATTAGAAAGTCAGCCCCAGCATTTT. This encodes CAISLLESQPQHF.

CDR3 coding DNA: TGTGCCAGCAGCCGTAAACAGGGGGCTAACTATGGCTACACCTTC. Translating it yields CASSRKQGANYGYTF. This chain links TRBV11-3 with TRBJ1-2; the match to TRBD1 covers 8 bases. The CDR3 totals 15 residues. Germline loops: CDR1 SGHNT, CDR2 YENEEA. Unmatched junction bases numbered 5, after V lost 5 bases and J lost 0 bases.

Regarding this clone: The same CDR3 arises from other DNA sequences in this sample as well. The chain combines TRBV7-2 with TRBJ1-1; no reliable D call. Germline loops: CDR1 SGHTA, CDR2 FQGNSA. Trimming removed 0 bases from V and 1 base from J, with 6 bases in between. The CDR3 is 14 residues long. CDR3 in DNA: TGTGCCAGCAGCTTAGCTGGCGGGAACACTGAAGCTTTCTTT. Translation: CASSLAGGNTEAFF.